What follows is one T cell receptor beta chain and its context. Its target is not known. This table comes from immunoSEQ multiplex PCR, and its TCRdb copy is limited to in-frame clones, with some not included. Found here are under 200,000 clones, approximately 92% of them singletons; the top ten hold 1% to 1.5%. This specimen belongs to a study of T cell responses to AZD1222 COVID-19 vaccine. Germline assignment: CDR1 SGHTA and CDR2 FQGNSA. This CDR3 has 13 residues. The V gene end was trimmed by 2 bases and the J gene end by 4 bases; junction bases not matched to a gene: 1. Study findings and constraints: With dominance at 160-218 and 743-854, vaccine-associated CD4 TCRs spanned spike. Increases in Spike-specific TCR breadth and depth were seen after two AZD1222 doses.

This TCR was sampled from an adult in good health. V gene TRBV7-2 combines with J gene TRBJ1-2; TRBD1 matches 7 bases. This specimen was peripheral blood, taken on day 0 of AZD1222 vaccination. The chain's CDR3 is CASSLWDSYGYTF. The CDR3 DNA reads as TGTGCCAGCAGCTTATGGGACAGCTATGGCTACACCTTC. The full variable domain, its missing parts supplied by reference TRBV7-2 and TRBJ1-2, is GAGVSQSPSNKVTEKGKDVELRCDPISGHTALYWYRQSLGQGLEFLIYFQGNSAPDKSGLPSDRFSAERTGGSVSTLTIQRTQQEDSAVYLCASSLWDSYGYTFGSGTRLTVV.